This T cell receptor beta chain is from a study of regulatory T cells in long-lasting Graves disease. Regarding the study as a whole: Newly diagnosed patients shared 1,000 or so public clonotypes; persistent patients shared approximately 2,900.

This CDR3 comprises 15 residues. Germline CDR1 is MNHEY and CDR2 is SMNVEV (reference sequence). The germline V and J ends were trimmed by 5 bases and 3 bases, with 13 bases remaining between them. Of note for this clonotype: Its target is unknown.

Both iRepertoire HTBI primers and Arm-PCR of CDR3 regions were used to build the TCR beta libraries. TCRdb called the multiplex PCR reads again in MiXCR, with one record for every CDR3 protein. Among 400,000 to 500,000 distinct CDR3 sequences listed, 20% to 25% were seen once. Time point meaning: persistent/refractory GD, antithyroid drugs over 5 years with positive TRAb. The TCR library was prepared using RNA isolated from PBMCs. This specimen was peripheral blood mononuclear cells (PBMCs), taken when the disease was refractory, from a patient treated with antithyroid drugs. The TCR originated in a female donor with Graves disease. This sequence joins TRBV27 and TRBJ2-2, with D hard to call. The CDR3 sequence: CASSPPDGYTGELFF. For the CDR3, the DNA is TGTGCCAGCAGTCCCCCAGACGGATACACCGGGGAGCTGTTTTTT.